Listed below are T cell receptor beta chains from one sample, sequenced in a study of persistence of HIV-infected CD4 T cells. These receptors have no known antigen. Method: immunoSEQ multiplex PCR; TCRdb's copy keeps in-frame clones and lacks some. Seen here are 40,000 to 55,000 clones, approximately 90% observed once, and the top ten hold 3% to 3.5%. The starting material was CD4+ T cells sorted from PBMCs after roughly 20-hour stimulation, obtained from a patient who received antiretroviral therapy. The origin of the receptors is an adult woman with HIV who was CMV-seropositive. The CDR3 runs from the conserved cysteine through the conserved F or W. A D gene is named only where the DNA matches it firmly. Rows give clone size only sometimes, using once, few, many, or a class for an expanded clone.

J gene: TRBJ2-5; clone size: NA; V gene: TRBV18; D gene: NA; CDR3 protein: CASSPQGMETQYF; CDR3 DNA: TGTGCCAGCTCACCACAGGGTATGGAGACCCAGTACTTC
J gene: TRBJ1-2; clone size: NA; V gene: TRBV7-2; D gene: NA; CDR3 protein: CASSPQGLGGYTF; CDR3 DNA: TGTGCCAGCAGCCCACAGGGACTGGGTGGCTACACCTTC
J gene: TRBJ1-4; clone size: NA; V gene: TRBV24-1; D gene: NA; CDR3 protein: CATSDPSGGAHEKLFF; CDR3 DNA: TGTGCCACCAGTGATCCCAGTGGCGGGGCGCATGAAAAACTGTTTTTT
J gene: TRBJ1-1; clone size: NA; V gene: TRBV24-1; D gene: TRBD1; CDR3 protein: CATSDPKTGGTEAFF; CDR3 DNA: TGTGCCACCAGTGATCCCAAAACAGGGGGCACGGAAGCTTTCTTT
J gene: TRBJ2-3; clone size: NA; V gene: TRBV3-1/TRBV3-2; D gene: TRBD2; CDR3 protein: CASSAGLAGGDTQYF; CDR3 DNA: TGTGCCAGCAGCGCTGGACTAGCGGGGGGAGATACGCAGTATTTT
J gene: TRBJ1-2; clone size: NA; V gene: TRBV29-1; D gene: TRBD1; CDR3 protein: CSGALGQGALSYGYTF; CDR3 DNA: TGCAGCGGGGCCCTGGGACAGGGGGCGCTAAGCTATGGCTACACCTTC
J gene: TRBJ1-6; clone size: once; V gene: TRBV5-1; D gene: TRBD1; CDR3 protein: CASSPNVPGQGLSPLHF; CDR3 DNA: TGCGCCAGCAGCCCGAACGTGCCGGGACAGGGGTTATCACCCCTCCACTTT
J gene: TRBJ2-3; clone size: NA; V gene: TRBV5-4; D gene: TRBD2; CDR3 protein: CASSGQAGGSTDTQYF; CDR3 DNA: TGTGCCAGCAGCGGACAAGCGGGGGGGAGCACAGATACGCAGTATTTT
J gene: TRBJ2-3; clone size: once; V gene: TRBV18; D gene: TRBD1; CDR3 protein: CASSLGQGSPDTQYF; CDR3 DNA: TGTGCCAGCTCGCTAGGACAGGGGTCCCCAGATACGCAGTATTTT
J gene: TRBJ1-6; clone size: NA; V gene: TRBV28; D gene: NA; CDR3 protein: CASTLPRSYNSPLHF; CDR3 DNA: TGTGCCAGCACACTACCGCGCTCCTATAATTCACCCCTCCACTTT
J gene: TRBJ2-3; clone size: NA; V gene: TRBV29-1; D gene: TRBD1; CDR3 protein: CSVEVGGQNTDTQYF; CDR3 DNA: TGCAGCGTTGAAGTAGGGGGACAGAACACAGATACGCAGTATTTT
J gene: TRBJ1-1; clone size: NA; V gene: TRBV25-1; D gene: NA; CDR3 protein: CASSEFLGGDTEAFF; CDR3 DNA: TGTGCCAGCAGTGAATTTCTGGGGGGGGACACTGAAGCTTTCTTT
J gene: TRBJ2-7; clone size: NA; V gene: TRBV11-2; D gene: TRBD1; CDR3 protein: CASSLSGTGIYEQYF; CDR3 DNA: TGTGCCAGCAGCTTATCCGGGACAGGGATCTACGAGCAGTACTTC
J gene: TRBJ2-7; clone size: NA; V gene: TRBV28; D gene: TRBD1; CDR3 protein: CASSRTGGYYEQYF; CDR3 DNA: TGTGCCAGCAGTCGTACAGGGGGCTACTACGAGCAGTACTTC
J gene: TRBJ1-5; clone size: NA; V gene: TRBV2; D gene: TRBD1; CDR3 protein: CASSVQGNQPQHF; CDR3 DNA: TGTGCCAGCAGTGTACAGGGGAATCAGCCCCAGCATTTT
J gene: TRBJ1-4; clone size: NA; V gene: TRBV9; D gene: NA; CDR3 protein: CASSPRGARNEKLFF; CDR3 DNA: TGTGCCAGCAGCCCCAGGGGAGCCCGGAATGAAAAACTGTTTTTT
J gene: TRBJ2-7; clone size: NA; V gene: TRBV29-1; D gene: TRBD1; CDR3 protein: CSVRGTGGGYEQYF; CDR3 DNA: TGCAGCGTTCGGGGGACAGGGGGCGGCTACGAGCAGTACTTC
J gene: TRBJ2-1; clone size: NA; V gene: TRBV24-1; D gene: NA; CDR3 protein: CATSDSYNEQFF; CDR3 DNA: TGTGCCACCAGTGACAGCTACAATGAGCAGTTCTTC